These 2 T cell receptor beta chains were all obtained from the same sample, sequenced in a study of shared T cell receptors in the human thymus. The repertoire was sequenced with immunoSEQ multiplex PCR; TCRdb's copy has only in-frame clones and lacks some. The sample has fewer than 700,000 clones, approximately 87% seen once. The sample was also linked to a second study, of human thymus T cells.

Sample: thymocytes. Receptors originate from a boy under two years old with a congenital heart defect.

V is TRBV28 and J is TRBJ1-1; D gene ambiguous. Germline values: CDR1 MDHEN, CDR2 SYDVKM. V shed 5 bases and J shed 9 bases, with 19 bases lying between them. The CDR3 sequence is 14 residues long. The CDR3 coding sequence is TGTGCCAGCAGTCTCTCTCCGGTAGAACCTCAAGCTTTCTTT. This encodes CASSLSPVEPQAFF.

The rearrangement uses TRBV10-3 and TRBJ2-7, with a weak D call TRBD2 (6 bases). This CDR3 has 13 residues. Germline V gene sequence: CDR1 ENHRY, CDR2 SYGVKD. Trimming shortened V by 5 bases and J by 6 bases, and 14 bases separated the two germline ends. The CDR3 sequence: CAISRERPSEQYF. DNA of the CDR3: TGTGCCATCAGTCGGGAGCGACCTTCCGAGCAGTACTTC.